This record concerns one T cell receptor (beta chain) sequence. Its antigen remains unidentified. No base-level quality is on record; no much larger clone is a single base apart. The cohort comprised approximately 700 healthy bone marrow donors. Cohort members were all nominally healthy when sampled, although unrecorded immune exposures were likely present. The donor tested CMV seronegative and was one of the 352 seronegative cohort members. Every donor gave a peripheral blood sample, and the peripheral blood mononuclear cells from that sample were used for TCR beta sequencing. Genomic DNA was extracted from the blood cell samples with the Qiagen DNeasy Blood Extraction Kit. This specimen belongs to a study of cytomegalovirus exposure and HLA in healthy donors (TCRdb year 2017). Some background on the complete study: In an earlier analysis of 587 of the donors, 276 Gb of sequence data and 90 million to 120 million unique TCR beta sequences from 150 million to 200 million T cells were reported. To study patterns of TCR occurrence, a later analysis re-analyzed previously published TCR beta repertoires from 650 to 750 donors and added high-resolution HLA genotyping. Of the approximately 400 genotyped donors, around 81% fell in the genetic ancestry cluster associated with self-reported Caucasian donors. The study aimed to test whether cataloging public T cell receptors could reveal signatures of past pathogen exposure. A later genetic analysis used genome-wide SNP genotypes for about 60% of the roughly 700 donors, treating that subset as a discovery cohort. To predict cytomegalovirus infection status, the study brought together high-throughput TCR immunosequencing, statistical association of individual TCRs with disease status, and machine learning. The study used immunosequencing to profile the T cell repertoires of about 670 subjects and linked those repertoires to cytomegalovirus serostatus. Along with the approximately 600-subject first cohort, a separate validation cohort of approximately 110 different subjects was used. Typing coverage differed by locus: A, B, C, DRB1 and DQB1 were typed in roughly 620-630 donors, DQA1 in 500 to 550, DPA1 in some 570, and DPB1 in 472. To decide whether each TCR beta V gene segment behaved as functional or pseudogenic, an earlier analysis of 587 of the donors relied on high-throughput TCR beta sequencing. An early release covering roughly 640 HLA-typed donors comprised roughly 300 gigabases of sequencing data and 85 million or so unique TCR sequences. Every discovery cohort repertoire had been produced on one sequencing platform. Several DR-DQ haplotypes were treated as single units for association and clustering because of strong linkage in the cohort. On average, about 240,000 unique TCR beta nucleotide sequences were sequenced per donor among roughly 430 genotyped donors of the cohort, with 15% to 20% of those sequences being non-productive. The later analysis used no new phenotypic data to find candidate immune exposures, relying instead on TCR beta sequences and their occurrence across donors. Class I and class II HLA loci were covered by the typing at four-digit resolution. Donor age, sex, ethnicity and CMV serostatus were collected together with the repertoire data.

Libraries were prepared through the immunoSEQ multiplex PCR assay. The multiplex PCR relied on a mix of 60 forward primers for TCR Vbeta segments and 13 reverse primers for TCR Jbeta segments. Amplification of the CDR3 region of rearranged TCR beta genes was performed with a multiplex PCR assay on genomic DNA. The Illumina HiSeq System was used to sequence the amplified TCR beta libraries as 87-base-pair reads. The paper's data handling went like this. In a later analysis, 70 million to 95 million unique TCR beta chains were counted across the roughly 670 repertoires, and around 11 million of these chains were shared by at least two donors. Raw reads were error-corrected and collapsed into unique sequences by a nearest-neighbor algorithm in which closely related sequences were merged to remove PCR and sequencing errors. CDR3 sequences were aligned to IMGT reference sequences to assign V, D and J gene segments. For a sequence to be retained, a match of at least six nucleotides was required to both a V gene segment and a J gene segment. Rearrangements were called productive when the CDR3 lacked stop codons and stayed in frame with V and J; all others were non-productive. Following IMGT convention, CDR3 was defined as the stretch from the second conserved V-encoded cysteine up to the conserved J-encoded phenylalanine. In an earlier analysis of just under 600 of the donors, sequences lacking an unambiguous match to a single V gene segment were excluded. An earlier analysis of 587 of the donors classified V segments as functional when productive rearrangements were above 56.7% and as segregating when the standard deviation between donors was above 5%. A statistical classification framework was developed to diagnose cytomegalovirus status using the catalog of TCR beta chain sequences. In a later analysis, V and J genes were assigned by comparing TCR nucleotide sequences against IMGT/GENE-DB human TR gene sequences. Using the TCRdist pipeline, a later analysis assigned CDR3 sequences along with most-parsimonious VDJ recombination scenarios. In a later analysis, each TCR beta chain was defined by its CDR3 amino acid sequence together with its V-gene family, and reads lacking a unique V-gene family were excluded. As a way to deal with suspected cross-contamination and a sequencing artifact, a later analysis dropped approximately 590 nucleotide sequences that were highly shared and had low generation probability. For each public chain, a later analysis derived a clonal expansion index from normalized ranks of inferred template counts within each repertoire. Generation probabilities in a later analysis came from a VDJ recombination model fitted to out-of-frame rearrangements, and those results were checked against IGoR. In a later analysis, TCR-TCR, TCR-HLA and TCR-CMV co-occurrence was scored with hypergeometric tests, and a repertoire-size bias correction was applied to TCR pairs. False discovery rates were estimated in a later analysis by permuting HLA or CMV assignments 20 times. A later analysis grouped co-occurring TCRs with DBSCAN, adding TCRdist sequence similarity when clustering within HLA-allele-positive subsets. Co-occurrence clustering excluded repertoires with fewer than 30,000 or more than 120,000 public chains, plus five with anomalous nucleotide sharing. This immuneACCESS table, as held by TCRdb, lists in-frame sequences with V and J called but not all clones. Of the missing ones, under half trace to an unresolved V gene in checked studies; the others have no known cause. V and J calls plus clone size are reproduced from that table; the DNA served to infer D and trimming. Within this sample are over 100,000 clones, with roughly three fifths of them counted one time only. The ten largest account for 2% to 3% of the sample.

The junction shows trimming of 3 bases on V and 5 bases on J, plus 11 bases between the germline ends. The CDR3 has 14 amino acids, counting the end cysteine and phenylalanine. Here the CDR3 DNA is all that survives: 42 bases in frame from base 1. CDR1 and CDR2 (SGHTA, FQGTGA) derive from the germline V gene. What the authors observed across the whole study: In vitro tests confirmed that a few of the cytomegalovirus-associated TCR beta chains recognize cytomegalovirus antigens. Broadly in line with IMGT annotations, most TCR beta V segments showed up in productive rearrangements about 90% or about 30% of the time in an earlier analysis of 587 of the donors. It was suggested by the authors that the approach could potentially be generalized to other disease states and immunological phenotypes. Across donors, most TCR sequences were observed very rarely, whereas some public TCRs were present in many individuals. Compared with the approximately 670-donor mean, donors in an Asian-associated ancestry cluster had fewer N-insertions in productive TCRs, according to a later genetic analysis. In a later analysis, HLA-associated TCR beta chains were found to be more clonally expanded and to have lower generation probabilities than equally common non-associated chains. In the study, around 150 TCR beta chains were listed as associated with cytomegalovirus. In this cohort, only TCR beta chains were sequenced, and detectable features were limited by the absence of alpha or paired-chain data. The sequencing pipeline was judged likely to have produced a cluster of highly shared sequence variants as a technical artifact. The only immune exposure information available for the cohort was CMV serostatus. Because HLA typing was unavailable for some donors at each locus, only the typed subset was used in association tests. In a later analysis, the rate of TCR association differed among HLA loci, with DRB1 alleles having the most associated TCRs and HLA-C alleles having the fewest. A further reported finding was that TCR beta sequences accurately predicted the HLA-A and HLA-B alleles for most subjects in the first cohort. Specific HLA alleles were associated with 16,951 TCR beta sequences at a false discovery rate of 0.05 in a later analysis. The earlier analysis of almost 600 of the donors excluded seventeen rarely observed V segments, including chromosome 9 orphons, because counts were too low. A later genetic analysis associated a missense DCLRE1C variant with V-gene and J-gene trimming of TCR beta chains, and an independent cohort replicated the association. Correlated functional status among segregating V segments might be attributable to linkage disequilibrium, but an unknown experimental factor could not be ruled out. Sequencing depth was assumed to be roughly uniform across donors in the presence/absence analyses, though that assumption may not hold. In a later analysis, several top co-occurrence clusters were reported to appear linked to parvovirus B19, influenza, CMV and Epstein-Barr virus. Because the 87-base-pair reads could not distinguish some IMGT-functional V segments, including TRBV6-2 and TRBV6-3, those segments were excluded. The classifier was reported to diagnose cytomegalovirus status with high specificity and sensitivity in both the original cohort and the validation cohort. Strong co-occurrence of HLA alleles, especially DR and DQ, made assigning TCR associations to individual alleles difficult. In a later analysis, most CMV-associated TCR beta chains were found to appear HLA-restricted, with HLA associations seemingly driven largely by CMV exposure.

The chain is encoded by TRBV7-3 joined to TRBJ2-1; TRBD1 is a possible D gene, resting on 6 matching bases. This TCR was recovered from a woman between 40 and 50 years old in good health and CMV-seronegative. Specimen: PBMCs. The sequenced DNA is TGTGCCAGCAGCTTCGTCCGGGACAACAATGAGCAGTTCTTC. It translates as CASSFVRDNNEQFF.